Below, 8 T cell receptor beta chains from the same sample are listed, as sequenced in a study of early T cells in non-severe SARS-CoV-2 infection. One entry per CDR3 protein results from TCRdb running MiXCR on the 5' RACE reads. The sample consists of 50,000 to 60,000 distinct CDR3 sequences, 6.2% of them appearing once. The sample consisted of whole blood. The source is an adult who was a healthcare worker with PCR-confirmed SARS-CoV-2 infection or an uninfected control (not recorded which).

The sample holds many counts of this clonotype. Written as DNA, the CDR3 is TGCAGTGCTAGATTGGGTGCCAAAGCTAACTATGGCTACACCTTC. Translation: CSARLGAKANYGYTF. The chain uses TRBV20-1 and TRBJ1-2; D gene ambiguous. Germline CDR1 reads DFQATT; CDR2 reads SNEGSKA (reference sequence). V was cut by 2 bases and J by 0 bases, with 13 bases left in between. The CDR3 covers 15 residues.

This clonotype was counted many times. V and J are TRBV7-6 and TRBJ2-3, with 9 bases identical to TRBD1. V lost 3 bases and J lost 3; bases outside the gene matches: 10. The CDR3 sequence is 17 residues long. Germline V gene lookup returns CDR1 SGHVS and CDR2 FNYEAQ. As DNA, the CDR3 is TGTGCCAGCAGCTTTGGACAGGGGAGGTTGGTAACAGATACGCAGTATTTT. Its translation is CASSFGQGRLVTDTQYF.

CDR3 sequence reads: CASRPFSSRGILGYTF. As DNA, the CDR3 is TGTGCCAGCAGACCCTTTTCCAGCAGGGGTATTCTTGGCTACACCTTC. This sequence joins TRBV6-5 and TRBJ1-2, with a tentative D call TRBD1 (6 bases). V gave up 6 bases and J gave up 7 bases, with 24 bases separating them. Germline CDR1 reads MNHEY; CDR2 reads SVGAGI. There are 16 residues in the CDR3.

This clonotype was seen at least ten times. The gene calls are TRBV7-2 and TRBJ2-1, with 10 bases matching TRBD1. V was clipped by 6 bases and J by 7 bases; unmatched bases: 6. The germline gives CDR1 SGHTA, CDR2 FQGNSA. CDR3 size: 14 residues. CDR3 in DNA: TGTGCCAGCAGGTCAGGGACAGGGGAGAATGAGCAGTTCTTC. The encoded protein is CASRSGTGENEQFF.

This clonotype was found many times. The chain employs TRBV6-5 and TRBJ2-5, with 8 bases that match TRBD1. The CDR3 length is 15 residues. Germline CDR1 is MNHEY and CDR2 is SVGAGI. V lost 0 bases to trimming and J lost 5 bases; unmatched junction nucleotides: 5. CDR3 amino acids: CASSYSRSGGETQYF. The CDR3 coding sequence is TGTGCCAGCAGTTACTCTCGCTCAGGGGGCGAGACCCAGTACTTC.

The sample holds many counts of this clonotype. The CDR3 protein is CASSAETKYQETQYF. The CDR3 nucleotides are TGTGCCAGCAGTGCAGAAACAAAATACCAAGAGACCCAGTACTTC. V is TRBV2 and J is TRBJ2-5; D is ambiguous. The V end lost 4 bases, the J end lost 0 bases, and 12 bases lay between the germline ends. Germline V CDR1 and CDR2: SNHLY, FYNNEI. This CDR3 region has 15 residues.

The rearrangement uses TRBV6-2 or TRBV6-3 and TRBJ1-1; no reliable D call. V shed 7 bases and J shed 4 bases, with 16 bases lying between them. This CDR3 spans 14 amino acids. Germline assignment: CDR1 MNHEY and CDR2 SVGEGT. CDR3 sequence reads: CASTTAGEATEAFF. In DNA form, the CDR3 reads TGTGCCAGCACCACCGCCGGGGAGGCCACTGAAGCTTTCTTT.

The chain is built from TRBV28 and TRBJ1-5, with D tentatively TRBD1 (6 bases). From germline, CDR1 is MDHEN and CDR2 SYDVKM. V gave up 8 bases and J gave up 2 bases, with 19 bases separating them. The CDR3 has 16 amino acids. The CDR3 reads CASPPTVGARNQPQHF. CDR3 nucleotide sequence: TGTGCCAGCCCTCCCACGGTGGGGGCTCGCAATCAGCCCCAGCATTTT.